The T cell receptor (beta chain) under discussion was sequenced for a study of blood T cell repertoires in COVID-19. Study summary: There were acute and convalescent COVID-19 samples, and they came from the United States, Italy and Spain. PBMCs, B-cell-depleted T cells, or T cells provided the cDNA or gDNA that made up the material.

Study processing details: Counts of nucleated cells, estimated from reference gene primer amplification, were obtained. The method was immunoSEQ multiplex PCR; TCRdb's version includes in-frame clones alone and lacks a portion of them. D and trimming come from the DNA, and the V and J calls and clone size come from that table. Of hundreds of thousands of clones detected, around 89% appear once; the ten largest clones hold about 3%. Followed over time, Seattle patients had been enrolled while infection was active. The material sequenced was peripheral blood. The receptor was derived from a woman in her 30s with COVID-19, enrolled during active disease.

CDR3 in DNA: TGTGCCAGCAGCGCTGGACTAGCGGGAGGCGCAGATACGCAGTATTTT. Its protein is CASSAGLAGGADTQYF. This chain links TRBV9 with TRBJ2-3; 14 bases line up with TRBD2. The V gene end was trimmed by 3 bases and the J gene end by 4 bases; junction bases not matched to a gene: 4. From germline, CDR1 is SGDLS and CDR2 YYNGEE. The CDR3 is 16 amino acids.